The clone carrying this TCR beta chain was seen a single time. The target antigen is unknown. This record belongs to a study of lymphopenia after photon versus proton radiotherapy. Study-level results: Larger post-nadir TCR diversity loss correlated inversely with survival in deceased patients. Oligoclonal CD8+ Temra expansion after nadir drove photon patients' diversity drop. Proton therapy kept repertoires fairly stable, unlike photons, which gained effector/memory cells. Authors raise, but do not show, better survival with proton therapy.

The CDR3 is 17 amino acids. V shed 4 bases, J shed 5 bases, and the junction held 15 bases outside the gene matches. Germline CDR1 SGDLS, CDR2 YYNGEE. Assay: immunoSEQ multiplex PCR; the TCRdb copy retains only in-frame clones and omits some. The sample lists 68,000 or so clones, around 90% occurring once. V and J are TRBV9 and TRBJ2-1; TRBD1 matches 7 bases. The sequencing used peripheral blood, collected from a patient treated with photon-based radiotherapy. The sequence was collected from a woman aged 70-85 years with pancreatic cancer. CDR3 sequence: CASSPIGTVALDNEQFF. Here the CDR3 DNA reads TGTGCCAGCAGCCCCATCGGGACAGTGGCTTTGGACAATGAGCAGTTCTTC.